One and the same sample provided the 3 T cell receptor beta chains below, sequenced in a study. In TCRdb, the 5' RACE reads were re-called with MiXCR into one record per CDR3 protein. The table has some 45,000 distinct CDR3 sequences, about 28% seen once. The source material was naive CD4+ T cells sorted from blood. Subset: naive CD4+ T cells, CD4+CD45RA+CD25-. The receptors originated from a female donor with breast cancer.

The CDR3 here is CASSQDELAGFPETQYF. In nucleotides, the CDR3 is TGTGCCAGCAGCCAAGATGAACTAGCGGGATTTCCAGAGACCCAGTACTTC. This sequence joins TRBV4-2 and TRBJ2-5; 10 nucleotides align to TRBD2. With 0 bases clipped from V and 4 bases from J, the junction kept 8 bases outside the gene matches. Germline V gives CDR1 LGHNA, CDR2 YNFKEQ. The CDR3 runs 17 residues.

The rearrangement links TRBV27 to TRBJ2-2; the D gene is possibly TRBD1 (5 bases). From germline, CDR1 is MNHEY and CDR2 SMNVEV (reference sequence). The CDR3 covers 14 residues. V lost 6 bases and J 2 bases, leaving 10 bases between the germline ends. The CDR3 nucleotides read TGTGCCAGCAGAAAGGGGCGAAACACCGGGGAGCTGTTTTTT. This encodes CASRKGRNTGELFF.

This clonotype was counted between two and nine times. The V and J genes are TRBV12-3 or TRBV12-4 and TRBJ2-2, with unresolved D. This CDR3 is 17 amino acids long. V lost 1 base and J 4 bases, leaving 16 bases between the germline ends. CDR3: CASSLGLGLPVTGELFF. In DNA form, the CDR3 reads TGTGCCAGCAGTTTAGGGTTAGGCCTACCAGTCACCGGGGAGCTGTTTTTT.